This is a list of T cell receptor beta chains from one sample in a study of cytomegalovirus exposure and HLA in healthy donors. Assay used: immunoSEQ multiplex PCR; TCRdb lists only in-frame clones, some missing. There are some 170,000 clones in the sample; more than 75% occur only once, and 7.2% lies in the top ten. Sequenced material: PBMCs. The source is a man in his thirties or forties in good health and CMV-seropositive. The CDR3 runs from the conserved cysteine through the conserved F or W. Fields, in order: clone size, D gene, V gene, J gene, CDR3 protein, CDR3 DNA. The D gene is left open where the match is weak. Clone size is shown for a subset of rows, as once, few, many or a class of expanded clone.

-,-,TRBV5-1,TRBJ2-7,CASSLGTYYEQYF,TGCGCCAGCAGCCTGGGGACGTACTACGAGCAGTACTTC
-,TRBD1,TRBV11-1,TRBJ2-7,CASSFRDSHYEQYF,TGTGCCAGCAGTTTCCGGGACAGTCACTACGAGCAGTACTTC
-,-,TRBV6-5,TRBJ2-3,CASSPQGRTTDTQYF,TGTGCCAGCAGTCCCCAGGGGCGAACCACAGATACGCAGTATTTT
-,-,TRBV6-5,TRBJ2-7,CASSLGHEQYF,TGTGCCAGCAGTTTGGGTCACGAGCAGTACTTC
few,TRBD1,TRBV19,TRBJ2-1,CASSTSTGTGYNEQFF,TGTGCCAGTAGTACTAGTACCGGGACAGGGTACAATGAGCAGTTCTTC
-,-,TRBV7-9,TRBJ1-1,CASTRAGQGTEAFF,TGTGCCAGCACCAGGGCAGGGCAGGGAACTGAAGCTTTCTTT
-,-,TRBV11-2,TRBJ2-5,CASSYLRTPQETQYF,TGTGCCAGCAGCTACCTCCGAACACCCCAAGAGACCCAGTACTTC
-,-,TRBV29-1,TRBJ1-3,CSVDQVSGNTIYF,TGCAGCGTTGACCAGGTGTCTGGAAACACCATATATTTT
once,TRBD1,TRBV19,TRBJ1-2,CASSIRPGQGLLGRGYTF,TGTGCCAGTAGTATTCGCCCGGGACAGGGGCTTCTAGGTAGAGGCTACACCTTC
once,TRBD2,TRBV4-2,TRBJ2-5,CASSQDEGGGTSGAETQYF,TGTGCCAGCAGCCAAGATGAAGGAGGCGGGACTAGCGGCGCCGAGACCCAGTACTTC
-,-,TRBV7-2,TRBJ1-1,CASTVRENTEAFF,TGTGCCAGCACCGTGAGGGAGAACACTGAAGCTTTCTTT
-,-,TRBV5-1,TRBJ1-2,CASSFTRTEQFGYTF,TGCGCCAGCAGCTTCACCAGGACAGAGCAGTTCGGCTACACCTTC
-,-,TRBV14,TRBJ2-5,CASSQDGGETQYF,TGTGCCAGCAGCCAAGATGGGGGGGAGACCCAGTACTTC
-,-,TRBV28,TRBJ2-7,CASSPGTSVDEQYF,TGTGCCAGCAGTCCCGGGACTTCCGTCGACGAGCAGTACTTC
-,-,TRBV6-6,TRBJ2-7,CASRERDGYEQYF,TGTGCCAGCAGGGAACGGGACGGCTACGAGCAGTACTTC
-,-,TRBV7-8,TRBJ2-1,CASSLGSPSYNEQFF,TGTGCCAGCAGCTTAGGGTCACCTTCCTACAATGAGCAGTTCTTC
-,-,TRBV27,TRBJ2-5,CASSLVQGSRETQYF,TGTGCCAGCAGTTTAGTACAAGGGAGTCGGGAGACCCAGTACTTC
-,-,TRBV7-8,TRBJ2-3,CASSLEDTQYF,TGTGCCAGCAGCTTAGAGGATACGCAGTATTTT
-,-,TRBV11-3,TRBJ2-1,CASSLGARLKDEQFF,TGTGCCAGCAGCTTAGGGGCGCGCCTAAAGGATGAGCAGTTCTTC
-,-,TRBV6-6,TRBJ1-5,CASSYGLEGGQPQHF,TGTGCCAGCAGTTACGGACTGGAGGGTGGGCAGCCCCAGCATTTT
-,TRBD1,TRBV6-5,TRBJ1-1,CASGQELYTEAFF,TGTGCCAGCGGACAGGAATTATACACTGAAGCTTTCTTT
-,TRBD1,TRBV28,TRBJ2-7,CASRQGTAYEQYF,TGTGCCAGCAGACAGGGGACAGCCTACGAGCAGTACTTC
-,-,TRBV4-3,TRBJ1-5,CASSQDQDQPQHF,TGCGCCAGCAGCCAAGATCAGGATCAGCCCCAGCATTTT
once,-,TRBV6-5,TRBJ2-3,CASSYRRTDTQYF,TGTGCCAGCAGTTACCGGCGCACAGATACGCAGTATTTT
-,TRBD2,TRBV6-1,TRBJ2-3,CASSERLAGDTQYF,TGTGCCAGCAGTGAACGACTAGCGGGAGATACGCAGTATTTT
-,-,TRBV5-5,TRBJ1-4,CASSSSATTPTNEKLFF,TGTGCCAGCAGCTCCTCCGCCACAACCCCCACTAATGAAAAACTGTTTTTT
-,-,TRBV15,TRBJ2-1,CATSRDYSIGEQFF,TGTGCCACCAGCAGGGACTACTCAATAGGTGAGCAGTTCTTC
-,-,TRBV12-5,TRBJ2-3,CASGLVGPGRFMDTQYF,TGTGCTAGTGGTTTGGTTGGGCCAGGGCGTTTCATGGATACGCAGTATTTT
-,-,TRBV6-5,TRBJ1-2,CASSYSKNNYGYTF,TGTGCCAGCAGTTACTCCAAGAATAACTATGGCTACACCTTC
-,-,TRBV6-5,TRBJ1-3,CASSFSRFVGNTIYF,TGTGCCAGCAGTTTTTCGAGATTTGTGGGAAACACCATATATTTT
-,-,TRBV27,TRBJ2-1,CASSSQTPSGYNEQFF,TGTGCCAGCAGTTCCCAAACCCCCTCGGGTTACAATGAGCAGTTCTTC
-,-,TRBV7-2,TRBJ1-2,CASSLAYGSTNGYTF,TGTGCCAGCAGCTTAGCGTACGGCAGCACCAATGGCTACACCTTC
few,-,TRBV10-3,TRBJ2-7,CAISESNSAYEQYF,TGTGCCATCAGTGAGTCGAACAGTGCCTACGAGCAGTACTTC
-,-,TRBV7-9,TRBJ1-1,CASSLVVGNTEAFF,TGTGCCAGCAGCTTAGTGGTCGGGAACACTGAAGCTTTCTTT
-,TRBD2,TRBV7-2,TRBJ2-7,CASSLGGGDTYEQYF,TGTGCCAGCAGCTTAGGCGGGGGAGATACCTACGAGCAGTACTTC
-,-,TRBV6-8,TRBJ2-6,CAGPRDSGANVLTF,TGTGCCGGCCCGAGGGACTCCGGGGCCAACGTCCTGACTTTC
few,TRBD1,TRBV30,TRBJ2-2,CAWTPGQGVMFF,TGTGCCTGGACCCCGGGACAGGGGGTGATGTTTTTT
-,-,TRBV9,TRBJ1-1,CASSGLTGKDTEAFF,TGTGCCAGCAGCGGTTTAACAGGGAAGGACACTGAAGCTTTCTTT
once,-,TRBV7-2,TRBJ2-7,CASSLTEASYEQYF,TGTGCCAGCAGCTTAACCGAGGCGAGCTACGAGCAGTACTTC
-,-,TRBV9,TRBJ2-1,CASSGREKTYNEQFF,TGTGCCAGCAGCGGCCGGGAGAAAACGTACAATGAGCAGTTCTTC
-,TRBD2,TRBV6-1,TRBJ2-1,CATRLERDIYNEQFF,TGTGCCACCAGGCTCGAGCGGGATATTTACAATGAGCAGTTCTTC
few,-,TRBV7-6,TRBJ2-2,CASSQGTVFDTGELFF,TGTGCCAGCAGTCAAGGGACGGTGTTTGACACCGGGGAGCTGTTTTTT
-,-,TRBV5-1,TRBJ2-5,CASSLDSMYQETQYF,TGCGCCAGCAGCTTGGATAGCATGTACCAAGAGACCCAGTACTTC
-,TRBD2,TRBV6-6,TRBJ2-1,CASSSPPGGVGNEQFF,TGTGCCAGCAGTTCCCCTCCCGGGGGGGTTGGCAATGAGCAGTTCTTC
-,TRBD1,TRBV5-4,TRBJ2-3,CASSLVPGQSTDTQYF,TGTGCCAGCAGCTTAGTCCCGGGACAGAGCACAGATACGCAGTATTTT
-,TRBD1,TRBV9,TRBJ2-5,CASSVTTGGSRTQYF,TGTGCCAGCAGCGTAACTACAGGGGGCAGCAGGACCCAGTACTTC